What follows are 16 T cell receptor beta chains derived from one specimen sequenced in a study of shared T cell receptors in the human thymus. Profiling relied on immunoSEQ multiplex PCR, and the TCRdb table lists in-frame clones only, not all of them. The data show 600,000 or so clones, with approximately 87% seen just once and 0.009% to 0.0095% held by the top ten. The data were also submitted as part of a second study, on human thymus T cells.

The sequencing input was thymocytes. These receptors were collected from a boy under two years old with a congenital heart defect.

The CDR3 region is CASSLSGTGGDEQYF. CDR3 nucleotides: TGTGCCAGCAGTTTAAGTGGGACAGGGGGCGACGAGCAGTACTTC. The V and J genes are TRBV27 and TRBJ2-7; 12 bases are a match to TRBD1. Unmatched junction bases numbered 4, after V lost 2 bases and J lost 5 bases. CDR1 is MNHEY, CDR2 SMNVEV, per germline (reference sequence). The CDR3 is made up of 15 amino acids.

The J gene is TRBJ1-4, the V gene TRBV12-5; 8 nucleotides agree with TRBD1. J gave up 0 bases and V 4 bases, and 7 bases lay outside the gene matches. Germline V gives CDR1 LGHNT, CDR2 FRNRAP. The CDR3 extends over 17 amino acids. The CDR3 sequence is CASGSRGTGTTNEKLFF. CDR3 nucleotides: TGTGCTAGTGGTTCCCGCGGGACAGGCACAACTAATGAAAAACTGTTTTTT. Looking up the rest from reference TRBV12-5 and TRBJ1-4 gives the full variable domain: DARVTQTPRHKVTEMGQEVTMRCQPILGHNTVFWYRQTMMQGLELLAYFRNRAPLDDSGMPKDRFSAEMPDATLATLKIQPSEPRDSAVYFCASGSRGTGTTNEKLFFGSGTQLSVL.

V usage is TRBV15 and J usage is TRBJ2-7; TRBD2 matches 12 bases. Germline V gives CDR1 LNHNV, CDR2 YYDKDF (reference sequence). The V gene end was trimmed by 0 bases and the J gene end by 2 bases; junction bases not matched to a gene: 2. The CDR3 covers 16 residues. CDR3 protein: CATSRDLAGGPYEQYF. The CDR3 coding sequence is TGTGCCACCAGCAGAGACCTAGCGGGGGGGCCCTACGAGCAGTACTTC.

The chain links TRBV27 to TRBJ1-6, with D perhaps TRBD1 (6 bases). V was clipped by 3 bases and J by 0 bases, with 15 bases between them. CDR1 and CDR2 from the germline V gene are MNHEY and SMNVEV (reference sequence). The length of the CDR3 is 18 residues. In DNA form, the CDR3 reads TGTGCCAGCAGTTTTCAATGGGACAAGGTCTCCTATAATTCACCCCTCCACTTT. It specifies CASSFQWDKVSYNSPLHF.

The chain has TRBV11-2 and TRBJ1-1, with D unclear. Germline V gene sequence: CDR1 SGHAT, CDR2 FQNNGV. This CDR3 is 15 amino acids long. V lost 2 bases, J lost 3 bases, and 13 bases lay in between. The CDR3, as DNA: TGTGCCAGCAGCTTATCTACCGAAATGGACACTGAAGCTTTCTTT. Amino acids: CASSLSTEMDTEAFF.

The CDR3 spells CSARSYEAFF. The CDR3 nucleotides are TGCAGTGCTAGGTCGTATGAAGCTTTCTTT. J is TRBJ1-1 and V is TRBV20-1; D gene ambiguous. Deletions cut 3 bases from V and 7 bases from J, with 6 bases between. The V gene's germline CDR1 is DFQATT and CDR2 SNEGSKA (reference sequence). The CDR3 has 10 residues.

The rearrangement uses TRBV15 and TRBJ1-2, with TRBD1 matching over 9 bases. Per the germline V gene, CDR1 is LNHNV and CDR2 is YYDKDF (reference sequence). The CDR3 runs 15 residues. J gave up 5 bases and V 5 bases, and 9 bases lay outside the gene matches. This chain's CDR3 is CATSSGQGSWYGYTF. CDR3 DNA sequence: TGTGCCACCAGCTCCGGACAGGGGAGTTGGTATGGCTACACCTTC.

The chain recombines TRBV18 with TRBJ1-4; D is unresolved. The CDR3 contains 13 residues. V was clipped by 4 bases and J by 6 bases, with 9 bases between them. Per germline, CDR1 KGHSH and CDR2 LQKENI. The CDR3, as DNA: TGTGCCAGCTCACTCTTGGACTATGAAAAACTGTTTTTT. This gives the protein CASSLLDYEKLFF.

The chain is built from TRBV5-1 and TRBJ1-4, with 10 bases identical to TRBD1. Unmatched junction bases numbered 10, after V lost 4 bases and J lost 7 bases. This CDR3 is built from 16 residues. From germline, CDR1 is SGHRS and CDR2 YFSETQ. The CDR3 spells CASSLKLTGGGEKLFF. The CDR3 DNA reads as TGCGCCAGCAGCCTAAAGCTGACAGGGGGCGGTGAAAAACTGTTTTTT.

V and J are TRBV12-5 and TRBJ1-1; D is ambiguous. Germline CDR1 LGHNT, CDR2 FRNRAP. The germline V and J ends were trimmed by 2 bases and 2 bases, with 12 bases remaining between them. The CDR3 length is 15 residues. This CDR3 is CASGLPVRGNTEAFF. CDR3 DNA sequence: TGTGCTAGTGGTTTGCCTGTCAGAGGTAACACTGAAGCTTTCTTT.

The chain recombines TRBV29-1 with TRBJ1-1, with 7 bases matching TRBD1. CDR1 and CDR2 from the germline V gene are SQVTM and ANQGSEA. CDR3 size: 12 residues. Unmatched junction bases numbered 4, after V lost 7 bases and J lost 2 bases. CDR3: CSADRTNTEAFF. In nucleotides, the CDR3 is TGCAGCGCGGACAGGACTAACACTGAAGCTTTCTTT.

The chain combines TRBV10-3 with TRBJ2-5, with TRBD2 as a possible D gene (6 bases). In germline, CDR1 is ENHRY, CDR2 SYGVKD. The V and J ends lost 2 bases and 7 bases respectively, with 23 bases between them. There are 17 residues in the CDR3. DNA of the CDR3: TGTGCCATCAGTGAGGACTCGGGGGTTTGGCGTGGATGGACCCAGTACTTC. Translating gives CAISEDSGVWRGWTQYF.

The chain recombines TRBV28 with TRBJ1-4, with 8 bases matching TRBD1. Trimming cost V 6 bases and J 3 bases; bases outside gene matches: 6. Germline CDR1 and CDR2: MDHEN and SYDVKM. This CDR3 has 15 residues. The CDR3: CASRHRDRPNEKLFF. CDR3 DNA: TGTGCCAGCAGACACCGGGACAGGCCTAATGAAAAACTGTTTTTT.

V is TRBV10-3 and J is TRBJ2-2; TRBD2 might be the D (6 bases). V lost 1 base to trimming and J lost 0 bases, with 15 bases between them. The length of the CDR3 is 18 residues. The V gene's germline CDR1 is ENHRY and CDR2 SYGVKD. The CDR3 sequence: CAISELRDAKANTGELFF. The CDR3 DNA follows: TGTGCCATCAGTGAGTTGCGGGACGCCAAGGCGAACACCGGGGAGCTGTTTTTT.

The V call is TRBV11-2, the J call TRBJ1-4, with TRBD1 identical over 8 bases. This CDR3 comprises 17 residues. The ends lost 3 bases at V and 6 bases at J; junction bases unmatched: 12. Germline loops: CDR1 SGHAT, CDR2 FQNNGV. DNA for the CDR3: TGTGCCAGCAGCTTGGGGGGGGTGACAGGGGAGGATGAAAAACTGTTTTTT. The encoded protein is CASSLGGVTGEDEKLFF.

This rearrangement joins TRBV7-6 to TRBJ2-1; a possible D gene is TRBD2 (5 bases). The CDR3 is 18 amino acids. Trimming shortened V by 1 base and J by 2 bases, and 18 bases separated the two germline ends. The germline V gene encodes CDR1 SGHVS and CDR2 FNYEAQ. The CDR3 DNA reads as TGTGCCAGCAGCTTAGTTGACCCCCGGGAAGAACCCTACAATGAGCAGTTCTTC. Translation gives CASSLVDPREEPYNEQFF. Looking up the rest from reference TRBV7-6 and TRBJ2-1 gives the full variable domain: GAGVSQSPRYKVTKRGQDVALRCDPISGHVSLYWYRQALGQGPEFLTYFNYEAQQDKSGLPNDRFSAERPEGSISTLTIQRTEQRDSAMYRCASSLVDPREEPYNEQFFGPGTRLTVL.